The 15 T cell receptor beta chains below come from one sample, sequenced in a study of Ad26.COV2.S vaccination and SARS-CoV-2 variants. Method: immunoSEQ multiplex PCR; TCRdb's copy keeps in-frame clones and lacks some. The sample includes around 45,000 clones, roughly 84% of them seen just once. The source was peripheral blood, collected after recovery from COVID-19. These receptor sequences come from a human donor who had recovered from COVID-19.

Notes on this clone: The sample contains more than one DNA sequence encoding this CDR3. V and J are TRBV5-1 and TRBJ1-1; a weak D match, TRBD1 (5 bases). CDR1 is SGHRS and CDR2 is YFSETQ in the germline V gene. The V end was cut by 0 bases, the J end by 0 bases, with 6 bases between. This CDR3 contains 14 residues. CDR3 region: CASSLDRMNTEAFF. CDR3 DNA sequence: TGCGCCAGCAGCTTGGACAGGATGAACACTGAAGCTTTCTTT.

The rearrangement joins TRBV5-4 to TRBJ2-1; D is ambiguous. The germline V gene encodes CDR1 SGHNT and CDR2 YYREEE (reference sequence). This CDR3 spans 13 amino acids. V lost 5 bases, J lost 0 bases, and 6 bases lay in between. The CDR3 loop is CASSESSYNEQFF. The CDR3 DNA follows: TGTGCCAGCAGTGAGAGCTCCTACAATGAGCAGTTCTTC.

The chain is built from TRBV11-2 and TRBJ1-1, with unresolved D. V was cut by 5 bases and J by 1 base, with 14 bases left in between. The CDR3 runs 15 residues. From germline, CDR1 is SGHAT and CDR2 FQNNGV. The chain's CDR3 is CASSPFPTANTEAFF. The CDR3 nucleotides are TGTGCCAGCAGCCCGTTCCCCACAGCGAACACTGAAGCTTTCTTT.

The chain employs TRBV30 and TRBJ2-7; D gene ambiguous. The V gene's germline CDR1 is GTSNPN and CDR2 SVGIG (reference sequence). CDR3 length: 12 residues. The V and J ends lost 3 bases and 1 base respectively, with 7 bases between them. The CDR3 loop reads CAWRGASYEQYF. DNA for the CDR3: TGTGCCTGGAGAGGCGCTTCCTACGAGCAGTACTTC.

This clone came up once. The J gene is TRBJ1-5, the V gene TRBV30; TRBD1 is a possible D gene (6 bases). CDR3 length: 15 amino acids. CDR1 and CDR2 from the germline V gene are GTSNPN and SVGIG (reference sequence). Trimming removed 4 bases from V and 4 bases from J, with 17 bases in between. This CDR3 reads CAWTSREGVNQPQHF. The CDR3 DNA follows: TGTGCCTGGACATCTCGGGAGGGGGTAAATCAGCCCCAGCATTTT.

The chain couples TRBV5-4 to TRBJ2-1; TRBD1 might be the D (5 bases). Trimming left V 4 bases short and J 8 bases short, with 10 bases between. The CDR3 is 12 amino acids. CDR1 and CDR2 from the germline V gene are SGHNT and YYREEE (reference sequence). CDR3 sequence: CASSGDSYEQFF. The DNA of the CDR3 is TGTGCCAGCAGCGGCGACAGTTATGAGCAGTTCTTC.

The chain employs TRBV10-3 and TRBJ1-4; TRBD1 matches 7 bases. CDR1 is ENHRY and CDR2 is SYGVKD in the germline V gene. This CDR3 contains 16 residues. J lost 8 bases, V lost 1 base, and 10 bases had no gene match. The CDR3 loop is CAISELFQGDREKLFF. DNA of the CDR3: TGTGCCATCAGTGAGTTGTTTCAGGGGGACCGGGAAAAACTGTTTTTT.

The chain combines TRBV28 with TRBJ2-1; 11 bases align to TRBD2. Germline trimming cut 6 bases from V and 0 bases from J; bases unmatched to any gene: 4. The germline V gene encodes CDR1 MDHEN and CDR2 SYDVKM. The CDR3 loop spans 16 amino acids. The CDR3 spells CASSTSGGFSYNEQFF. In DNA form, the CDR3 reads TGTGCCAGCAGCACTAGCGGGGGCTTCTCCTACAATGAGCAGTTCTTC.

V usage is TRBV2 and J usage is TRBJ1-5; D unresolved. This CDR3 contains 13 residues. V was cut by 4 bases and J by 0 bases, with 4 bases left in between. CDR1 and CDR2 from the germline V gene are SNHLY and FYNNEI. CDR3 coding DNA: TGTGCCAGCAGTGCCCCTAGCAATCAGCCCCAGCATTTT. Translating it yields CASSAPSNQPQHF.

The chain is built from TRBV5-6 and TRBJ2-7; TRBD1 agrees at 9 bases. The germline CDR1 and CDR2 sequences are SGHDT and YYEEEE. The CDR3 is 18 amino acids. Trimming took 2 bases from V and 2 from J; bases not matched to a gene: 14. The CDR3 DNA follows: TGTGCCAGCAGCTTTCGTTACCACCGGGACAGGGTTCCCTACGAGCAGTACTTC. Translated: CASSFRYHRDRVPYEQYF.

A few counts support this clone. This chain connects TRBV7-9 to TRBJ2-3; 11 bases map to TRBD2. The CDR3 extends over 18 amino acids. Losses at the gene ends were 2 bases for V and 1 base for J; bases not matched to a gene: 8. CDR1 SEHNR and CDR2 FQNEAQ come from the germline V gene (reference sequence). For the CDR3, the DNA is TGTGCCAGCAGCTTAAGGGGACTAGCGGTTCAACGCACAGATACGCAGTATTTT. As protein: CASSLRGLAVQRTDTQYF.

The rearrangement uses TRBV5-1 and TRBJ1-1, with 7 bases lining up with TRBD1. Germline V CDR1 and CDR2: SGHRS, YFSETQ. The V segment lost 0 bases and the J segment 7 bases; nucleotides outside the gene matches: 6. This CDR3 has 14 amino acids. CDR3 nucleotide sequence: TGCGCCAGCAGCTTGGGGGCAGGGGGTAATGAAGCTTTCTTT. This gives the protein CASSLGAGGNEAFF.

The chain is built from TRBV10-3 and TRBJ1-4; possibly TRBD1 for D (6 bases). The germline CDR1 and CDR2 sequences are ENHRY and SYGVKD. The germline V and J ends were trimmed by 3 bases and 8 bases, with 19 bases remaining between them. This CDR3 is built from 16 residues. CDR3 loop: CAISDRRGIVGEKLFF. CDR3 DNA: TGTGCCATCAGTGACCGAAGGGGGATAGTAGGGGAAAAACTGTTTTTT.

The chain is built from TRBV29-1 and TRBJ1-3, with unresolved D. CDR3 length equals 13 residues. Germline V gene lookup returns CDR1 SQVTM and CDR2 ANQGSEA. V was shortened by 5 bases and J by 0 bases, with 8 bases between the two germline ends. The CDR3 bases are TGCAGCGTTCGAATTCCCTCTGGAAACACCATATATTTT. Translating it yields CSVRIPSGNTIYF.

The rearrangement uses TRBV7-9 and TRBJ1-2; 8 nucleotides line up with TRBD1. The CDR3 is 15 amino acids. Germline assignment: CDR1 SEHNR and CDR2 FQNEAQ (reference sequence). The J segment lost 2 bases and the V segment lost 11 bases, leaving 13 bases of the junction unmatched. The CDR3: CAVLQGDIDNYGYTF. As DNA, the CDR3 is TGTGCCGTATTACAGGGGGATATCGACAACTATGGCTACACCTTC. The whole variable domain, filled in from reference TRBV7-9 and TRBJ1-2, reads DTGVSQNPRHKITKRGQNVTFRCDPISEHNRLYWYRQTLGQGPEFLTYFQNEAQLEKSRLLSDRFSAERPKGSFSTLEIQRTEQGDSAMYLCAVLQGDIDNYGYTFGSGTRLTVV.